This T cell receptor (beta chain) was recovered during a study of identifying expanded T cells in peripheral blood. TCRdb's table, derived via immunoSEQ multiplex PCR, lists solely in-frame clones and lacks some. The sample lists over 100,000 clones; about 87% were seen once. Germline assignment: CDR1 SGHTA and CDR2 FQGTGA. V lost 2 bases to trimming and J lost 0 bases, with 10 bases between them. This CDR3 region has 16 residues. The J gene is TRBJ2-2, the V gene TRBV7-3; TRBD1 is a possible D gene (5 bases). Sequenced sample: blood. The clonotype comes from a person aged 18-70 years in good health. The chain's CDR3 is CASSLQTVANTGELFF. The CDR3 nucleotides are TGTGCCAGCAGCTTACAGACAGTCGCGAACACCGGGGAGCTGTTTTTT.